A selection of T cell receptor beta chains follows, all from one sample in a study of cytomegalovirus exposure and HLA in healthy donors. The method was immunoSEQ multiplex PCR; TCRdb's version includes in-frame clones alone and lacks a portion of them. The sample has approximately 150,000 clones, around 72% seen once. The sequenced sample consisted of PBMCs. These receptors all stem from a middle-aged woman in good health and CMV-seropositive. CDR3s include the opening cysteine and the closing phenylalanine or tryptophan. A D gene is named only where the DNA matches it firmly. Only some rows state a clone size, as once, few, many or a class for expanded clones.

j_call clone_size d_call v_call cdr3_nt cdr3_aa
TRBJ1-1 . . TRBV4-1 TGCGCCAGCAGCCAAGAATTGCGGACTGTTGAAGCTTTCTTT CASSQELRTVEAFF
TRBJ2-2 few . TRBV6-1 TGTGCCTCCTTATCACAGGACACCGGGGAGCTGTTTTTT CASLSQDTGELFF
TRBJ1-4 . . TRBV7-2 TGTGCCAGCAGGTTAGGGCCGATTAATGAAAAACTGTTTTTT CASRLGPINEKLFF
TRBJ1-2 few . TRBV4-3 TGCGCCAGCAGCCAAGAACGGGGGTACGGCTACACCTTC CASSQERGYGYTF
TRBJ1-3 once . TRBV27 TGTGCCAGCAGTCCCGATCTTAGAGGAAACACCATATATTTT CASSPDLRGNTIYF
TRBJ1-1 . . TRBV29-1 TGCAGCGGACTCAGGGCGGACACTGAAGCTTTCTTT CSGLRADTEAFF
TRBJ2-3 . TRBD1 TRBV7-9 TGTGCCAGCATGCCATGGACAGGGGGCAGTGATACGCAGTATTTT CASMPWTGGSDTQYF
TRBJ2-6 . TRBD1 TRBV6-6 TGTGCCAGCTGGGACAGCTCTGGGGCCAACGTCCTGACTTTC CASWDSSGANVLTF
TRBJ2-3 . TRBD2 TRBV4-2 TGTGCCAGCAGCCAGACTAGCGGGGGTTTAGATACGCAGTATTTT CASSQTSGGLDTQYF
TRBJ2-5 . . TRBV7-2 TGTGCCAGCAGCGGCCGAGAGACCCAGTACTTC CASSGRETQYF
TRBJ1-1 . . TRBV19 TGTGCTACCGCACTGGACTGGAACACTGAAGCTTTCTTT CATALDWNTEAFF
TRBJ2-3 . . TRBV5-1 TGCGCCAGCAGCTTGGCGGGGGAGCGAGATACGCAGTATTTT CASSLAGERDTQYF
TRBJ2-1 . . TRBV6-6 TGTGCCAGCAGTTACACCGGGGAAAGCTCCTACAATGAGCAGTTCTTC CASSYTGESSYNEQFF
TRBJ2-7 . TRBD2 TRBV11-2 TGTGCCAGCAGCTACCTGATAGCGGGAGGGGAGCAGTACTTC CASSYLIAGGEQYF
TRBJ2-3 once TRBD1 TRBV15 TGTGCCACCAGCAGAGACCCCCCGGGACAGGGAACAGATACGCAGTATTTT CATSRDPPGQGTDTQYF
TRBJ1-6 once . TRBV6-6 TGTGCCAGCAGTCTAAACGGGGTTTCACCCCTCCACTTT CASSLNGVSPLHF
TRBJ1-1 once . TRBV7-8 TGTGCCAGCAGCTTAGATTCGGTCACTGAAGCTTTCTTT CASSLDSVTEAFF
TRBJ1-2 . . TRBV12-5 TGTGCTAGTGGTTATAACTCGGGACACTTCTATGGCTACACCTTC CASGYNSGHFYGYTF
TRBJ2-2 . TRBD2 TRBV9 TGTGCCAGCAGCGTCAGCGGGGCGAGGGGAACTAGCGAGTGGTCTCCCGGGGAGCTGTTTTTT CASSVSGARGTSEWSPGELFF
TRBJ2-7 . TRBD1 TRBV30 TGTGCCTGGAGCCCGGGACAGTCATACGAGCAGTACTTC CAWSPGQSYEQYF
TRBJ2-1 . TRBD2 TRBV15 TGTGCCACCAGCGGGTGGGGGGGTACCCACAATGAGCAGTTCTTC CATSGWGGTHNEQFF
TRBJ1-5 . TRBD1 TRBV28 TGTGCCAGCACCTTTTTTGGGACAGGGGGACAGCCCCAGCATTTT CASTFFGTGGQPQHF
TRBJ1-1 . . TRBV5-1 TGCGCCAGCCGGACAGCGAACACTGAAGCTTTCTTT CASRTANTEAFF